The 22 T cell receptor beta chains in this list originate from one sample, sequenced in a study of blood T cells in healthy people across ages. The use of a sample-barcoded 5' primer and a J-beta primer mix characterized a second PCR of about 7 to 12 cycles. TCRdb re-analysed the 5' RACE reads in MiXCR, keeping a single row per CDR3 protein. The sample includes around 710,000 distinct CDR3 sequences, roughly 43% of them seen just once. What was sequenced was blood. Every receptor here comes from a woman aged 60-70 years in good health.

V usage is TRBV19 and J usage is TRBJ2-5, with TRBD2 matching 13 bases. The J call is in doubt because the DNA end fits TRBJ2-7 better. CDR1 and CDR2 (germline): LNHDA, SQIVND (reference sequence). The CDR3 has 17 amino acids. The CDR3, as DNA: TGTGCCAGTAGTGCAAGGACTAGCGGGAGTGGATTCGGCGAGCAGTACTTC. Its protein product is CASSARTSGSGFGEQYF.

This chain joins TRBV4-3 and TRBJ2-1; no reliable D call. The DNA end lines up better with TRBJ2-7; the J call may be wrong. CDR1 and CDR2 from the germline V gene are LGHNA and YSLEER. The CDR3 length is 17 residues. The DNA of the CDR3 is TGCGCCAGCAGCCAAGAGCTGGGCTTTAGCTCCTACAATGAGCAGTACTTC. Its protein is CASSQELGFSSYNEQYF.

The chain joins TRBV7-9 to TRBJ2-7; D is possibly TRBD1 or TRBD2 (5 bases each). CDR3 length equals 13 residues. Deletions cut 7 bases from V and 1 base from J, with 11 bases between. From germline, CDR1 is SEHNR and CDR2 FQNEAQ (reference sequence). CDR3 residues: CASTGRGSYEQYF. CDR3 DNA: TGTGCCAGCACGGGACGCGGATCCTACGAGCAGTACTTC.

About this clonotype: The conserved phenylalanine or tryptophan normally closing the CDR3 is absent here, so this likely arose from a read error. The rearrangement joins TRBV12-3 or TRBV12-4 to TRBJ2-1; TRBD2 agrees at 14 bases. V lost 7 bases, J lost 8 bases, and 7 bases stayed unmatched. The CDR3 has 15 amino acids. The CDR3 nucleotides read TGTGCCAGCAAGAAAGGACTAGCGGGGGGCGATGAGCAGTTCTCC. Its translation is CASKKGLAGGDEQFS.

The chain's CDR3 is CASSPGGGQGSNQPQHF. CDR3 DNA sequence: TGTGCCAGCAGCCCTGGTGGTGGGCAGGGTAGCAATCAGCCCCAGCATTTT. This chain connects TRBV7-2 to TRBJ1-5, with D possibly TRBD1 on 5 matching bases. Germline V gene data show CDR1 as SGHTA and CDR2 as FQGNSA. The CDR3 extends over 17 amino acids. V was pared by 5 bases and J by 0 bases, with 17 bases between.

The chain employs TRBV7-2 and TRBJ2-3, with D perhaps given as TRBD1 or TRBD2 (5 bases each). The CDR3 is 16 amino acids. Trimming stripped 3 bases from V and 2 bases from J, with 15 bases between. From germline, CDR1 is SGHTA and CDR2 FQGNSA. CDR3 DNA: TGTGCCAGCAGCTTCGGTTCTGGGACGGCCACAGATACGCAGTATTTT. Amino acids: CASSFGSGTATDTQYF.

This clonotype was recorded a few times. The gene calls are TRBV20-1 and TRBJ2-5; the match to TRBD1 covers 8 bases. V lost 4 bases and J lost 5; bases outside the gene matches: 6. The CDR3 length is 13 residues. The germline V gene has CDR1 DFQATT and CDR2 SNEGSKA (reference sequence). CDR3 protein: CSAKGQGWETQYF. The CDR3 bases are TGCAGTGCTAAAGGACAGGGTTGGGAGACCCAGTACTTC.

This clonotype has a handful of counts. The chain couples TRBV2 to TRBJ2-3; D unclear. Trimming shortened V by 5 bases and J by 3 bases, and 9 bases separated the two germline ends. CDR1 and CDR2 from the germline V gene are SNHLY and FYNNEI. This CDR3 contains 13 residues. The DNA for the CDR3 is TGTGCCAGCAGTTCCACCTTAACAGATACGCAGTATTTT. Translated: CASSSTLTDTQYF.

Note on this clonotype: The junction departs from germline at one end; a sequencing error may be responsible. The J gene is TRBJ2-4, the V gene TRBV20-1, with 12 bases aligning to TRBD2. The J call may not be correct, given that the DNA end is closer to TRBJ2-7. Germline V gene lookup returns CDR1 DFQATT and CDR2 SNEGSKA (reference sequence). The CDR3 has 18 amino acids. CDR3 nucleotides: TGCAGCGCTAGAGACCGGACTAGCGGGAAAGGTCCCATCTACGAGCAGTACTTC. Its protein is CSARDRTSGKGPIYEQYF.

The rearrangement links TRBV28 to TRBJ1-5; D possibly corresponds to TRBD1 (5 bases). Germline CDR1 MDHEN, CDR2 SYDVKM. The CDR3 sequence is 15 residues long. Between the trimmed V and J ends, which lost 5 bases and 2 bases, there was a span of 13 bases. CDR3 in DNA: TGTGCCAGCAGTACCCAGGGAAGTGGCAATCAGCCCCAGCATTTT. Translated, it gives CASSTQGSGNQPQHF.

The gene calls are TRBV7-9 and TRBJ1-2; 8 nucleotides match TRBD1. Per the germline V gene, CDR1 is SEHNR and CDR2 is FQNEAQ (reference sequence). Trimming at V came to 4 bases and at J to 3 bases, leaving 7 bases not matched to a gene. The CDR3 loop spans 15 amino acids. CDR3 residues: CASSSFRGLYYGYTF. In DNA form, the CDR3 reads TGTGCCAGCAGCTCTTTCAGGGGGCTGTACTATGGCTACACCTTC. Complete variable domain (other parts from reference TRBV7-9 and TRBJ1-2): DTGVSQNPRHKITKRGQNVTFRCDPISEHNRLYWYRQTLGQGPEFLTYFQNEAQLEKSRLLSDRFSAERPKGSFSTLEIQRTEQGDSAMYLCASSSFRGLYYGYTFGSGTRLTVV.

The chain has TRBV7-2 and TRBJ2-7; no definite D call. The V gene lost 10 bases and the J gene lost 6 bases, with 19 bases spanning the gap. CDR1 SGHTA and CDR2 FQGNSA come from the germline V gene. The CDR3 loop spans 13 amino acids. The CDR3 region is CATQTNQPSEQYF. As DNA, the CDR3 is TGTGCCACCCAGACAAATCAACCTAGCGAGCAGTACTTC.

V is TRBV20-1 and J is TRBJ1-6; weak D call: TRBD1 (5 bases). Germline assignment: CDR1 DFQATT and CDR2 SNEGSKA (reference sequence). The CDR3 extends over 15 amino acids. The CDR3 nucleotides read TGCAGCGCCACACTTCAAACCAGGGTCAGATCACCCCTCCACTTT. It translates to CSATLQTRVRSPLHF.

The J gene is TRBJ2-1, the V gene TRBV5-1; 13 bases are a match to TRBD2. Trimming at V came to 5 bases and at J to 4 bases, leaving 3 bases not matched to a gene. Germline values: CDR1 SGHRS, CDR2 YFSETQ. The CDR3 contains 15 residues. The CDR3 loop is CASSETSGGYNEQFF. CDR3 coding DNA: TGCGCCAGCAGTGAGACTAGCGGGGGGTACAATGAGCAGTTCTTC.

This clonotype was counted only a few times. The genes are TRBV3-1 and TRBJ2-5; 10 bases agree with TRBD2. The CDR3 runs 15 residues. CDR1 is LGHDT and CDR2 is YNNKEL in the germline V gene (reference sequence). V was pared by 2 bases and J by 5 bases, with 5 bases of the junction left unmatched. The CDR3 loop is CASSQLAGDGETQYF. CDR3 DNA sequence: TGTGCCAGCAGCCAACTAGCGGGGGACGGGGAGACCCAGTACTTC.

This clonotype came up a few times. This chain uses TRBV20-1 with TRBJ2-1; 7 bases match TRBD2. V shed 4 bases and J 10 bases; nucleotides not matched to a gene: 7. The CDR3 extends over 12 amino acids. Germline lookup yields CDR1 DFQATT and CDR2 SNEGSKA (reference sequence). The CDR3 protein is CSAKTGGKEQFF. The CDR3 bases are TGCAGTGCTAAGACGGGGGGAAAGGAGCAGTTCTTC.

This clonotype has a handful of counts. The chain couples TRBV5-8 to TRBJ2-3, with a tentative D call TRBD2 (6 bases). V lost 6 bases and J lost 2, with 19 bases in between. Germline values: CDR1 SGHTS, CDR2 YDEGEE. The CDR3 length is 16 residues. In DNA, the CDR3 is TGTGCCAGCACCGCCGTAGGGACTTCATTCACAGATACGCAGTATTTT. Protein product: CASTAVGTSFTDTQYF.

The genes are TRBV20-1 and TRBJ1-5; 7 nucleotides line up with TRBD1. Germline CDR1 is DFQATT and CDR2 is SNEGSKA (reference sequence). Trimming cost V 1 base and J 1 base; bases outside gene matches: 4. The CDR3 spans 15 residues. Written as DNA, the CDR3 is TGCAGTGCTAGAGTAGACAGGGAAAGCAATCAGCCCCAGCATTTT. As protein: CSARVDRESNQPQHF.

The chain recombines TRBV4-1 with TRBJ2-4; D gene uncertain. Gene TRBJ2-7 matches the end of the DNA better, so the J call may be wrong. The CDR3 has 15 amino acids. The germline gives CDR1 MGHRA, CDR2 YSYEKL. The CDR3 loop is CASSQGNFNGDEQYF. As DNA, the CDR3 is TGCGCCAGCAGCCAAGGGAATTTTAATGGGGACGAGCAGTACTTC.

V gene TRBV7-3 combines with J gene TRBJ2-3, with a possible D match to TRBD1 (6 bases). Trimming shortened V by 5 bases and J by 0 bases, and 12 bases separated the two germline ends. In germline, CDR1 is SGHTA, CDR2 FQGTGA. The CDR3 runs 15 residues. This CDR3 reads CASSTDRTSTDTQYF. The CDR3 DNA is TGTGCCAGCAGCACTGACAGGACTAGCACAGATACGCAGTATTTT.

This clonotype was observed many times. The CDR3 nucleotides read TGTGCCAGCAGACCTCAGGGGTACCAAGAGACCCAGTACTTC. Protein: CASRPQGYQETQYF. This rearrangement joins TRBV7-9 to TRBJ2-5; the D gene is possibly TRBD1 (6 bases). This CDR3 has 14 amino acids. Trimming stripped 6 bases from V and 0 bases from J, with 11 bases between. Germline values: CDR1 SEHNR, CDR2 FQNEAQ (reference sequence).

The CDR3 protein is CASRSPGYNEQFF. The DNA of the CDR3 is TGTGCCAGCAGATCCCCAGGGTACAATGAGCAGTTCTTC. The V gene is TRBV7-9, the J gene TRBJ2-1; D perhaps matches TRBD1 (5 bases). V lost 6 bases and J 4 bases, leaving 10 bases between the germline ends. The CDR3 sequence is 13 residues long. Germline values: CDR1 SEHNR, CDR2 FQNEAQ (reference sequence).